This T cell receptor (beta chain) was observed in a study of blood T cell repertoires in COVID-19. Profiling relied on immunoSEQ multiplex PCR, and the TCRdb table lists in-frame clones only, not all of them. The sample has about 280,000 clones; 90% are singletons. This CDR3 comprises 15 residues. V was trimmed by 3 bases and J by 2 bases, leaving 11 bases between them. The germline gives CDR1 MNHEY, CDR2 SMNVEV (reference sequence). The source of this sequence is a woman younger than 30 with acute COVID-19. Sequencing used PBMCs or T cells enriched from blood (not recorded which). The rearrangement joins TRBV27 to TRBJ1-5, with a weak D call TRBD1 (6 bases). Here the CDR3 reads CASSFEGVGNQPQHF. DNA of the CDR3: TGTGCCAGCAGTTTCGAGGGGGTAGGCAATCAGCCCCAGCATTTT.